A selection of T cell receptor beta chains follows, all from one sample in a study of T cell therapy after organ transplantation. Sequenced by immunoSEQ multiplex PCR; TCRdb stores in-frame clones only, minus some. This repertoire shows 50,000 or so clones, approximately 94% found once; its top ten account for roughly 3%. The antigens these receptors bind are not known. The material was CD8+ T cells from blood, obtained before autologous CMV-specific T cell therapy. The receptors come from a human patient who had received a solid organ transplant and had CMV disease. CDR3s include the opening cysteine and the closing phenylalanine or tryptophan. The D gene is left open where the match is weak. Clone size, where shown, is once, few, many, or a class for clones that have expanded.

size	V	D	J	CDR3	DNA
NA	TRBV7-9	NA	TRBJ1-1	CASSSDSLNTEAFF	TGTGCCAGCAGCTCGGACAGCCTAAACACTGAAGCTTTCTTT
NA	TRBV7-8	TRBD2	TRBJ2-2	CASSPKLAGGSNTGELFF	TGTGCCAGCAGCCCAAAACTAGCGGGGGGATCGAACACCGGGGAGCTGTTTTTT
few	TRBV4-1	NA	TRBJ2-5	CASSQESNQETQYF	TGCGCCAGCAGCCAAGAGTCGAACCAAGAGACCCAGTACTTC
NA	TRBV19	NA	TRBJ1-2	CASSIERTGGSGYTF	TGTGCCAGTAGTATAGAGCGGACCGGGGGAAGTGGCTACACCTTC
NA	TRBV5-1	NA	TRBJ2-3	CASSPRQPSTDTQYF	TGCGCCAGCAGCCCGCGACAACCCAGCACAGATACGCAGTATTTT
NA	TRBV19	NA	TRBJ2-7	CASRRDTVYEQYF	TGTGCCAGTCGCAGGGACACCGTATACGAGCAGTACTTC
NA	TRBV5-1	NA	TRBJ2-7	CASSWVRGAYEQYF	TGCGCCAGCAGCTGGGTGAGGGGGGCCTACGAGCAGTACTTC
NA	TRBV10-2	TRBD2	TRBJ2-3	CASSESLAGAEDTQYF	TGCGCCAGCAGTGAGTCACTAGCGGGAGCCGAAGATACGCAGTATTTT
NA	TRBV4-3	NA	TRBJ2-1	CASSQDNGFSHNEQFF	TGCGCCAGCAGCCAAGATAACGGGTTCTCCCACAATGAGCAGTTCTTC
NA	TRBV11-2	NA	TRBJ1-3	CASSAGLSRNTIYF	TGTGCCAGCAGCGCGGGACTGAGCAGGAACACCATATATTTT
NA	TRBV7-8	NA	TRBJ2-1	CASSYPADRDLYNEQFF	TGTGCCAGCAGCTACCCGGCGGACCGAGATCTATACAATGAGCAGTTCTTC
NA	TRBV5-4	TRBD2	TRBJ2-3	CASSPGLAPREHTDTQYF	TGTGCCAGCAGCCCGGGACTAGCGCCGAGGGAACACACAGATACGCAGTATTTT
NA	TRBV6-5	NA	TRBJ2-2	CASSSGSNTGELFF	TGTGCCAGCAGTTCAGGGTCGAACACCGGGGAGCTGTTTTTT
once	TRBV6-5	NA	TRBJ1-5	CASSYSDMSPYHF	TGTGCCAGCAGTTACTCGGACATGTCCCCTTATCATTTT
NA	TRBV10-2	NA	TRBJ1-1	CASSEAHQDTEAFF	TGCGCCAGCAGTGAGGCACATCAGGACACTGAAGCTTTCTTT
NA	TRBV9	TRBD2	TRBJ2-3	CASSVAASGSSTDTQYF	TGTGCCAGCAGCGTAGCGGCTAGCGGGTCGAGCACAGATACGCAGTATTTT
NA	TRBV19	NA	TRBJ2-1	CAASLGGPYNEQFF	TGTGCCGCCTCCCTCGGAGGGCCTTACAATGAGCAGTTCTTC
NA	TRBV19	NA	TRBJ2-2	CASSPRVSLQVRDPEPGELFF	TGTGCCAGTAGTCCCCGGGTTTCCCTACAGGTCCGGGACCCCGAACCCGGGGAGCTGTTTTTT
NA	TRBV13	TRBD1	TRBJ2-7	CASSSNTGQGTYEQYF	TGTGCCAGCAGCTCCAATACGGGACAGGGGACCTACGAGCAGTACTTC
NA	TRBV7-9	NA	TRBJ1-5	CASSHSVGRGNQPQHF	TGTGCCAGCAGCCATAGCGTAGGGAGAGGGAATCAGCCCCAGCATTTT
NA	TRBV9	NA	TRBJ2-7	CASSVGATSSGYEQYF	TGTGCCAGCAGCGTAGGGGCCACTAGCTCGGGATACGAGCAGTACTTC
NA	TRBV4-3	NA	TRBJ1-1	CASSQDRAREAFF	TGCGCCAGCAGCCAAGATCGGGCCCGTGAAGCTTTCTTT
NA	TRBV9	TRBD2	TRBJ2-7	CASSVEGRATYEQYF	TGTGCCAGCAGCGTAGAGGGGAGGGCTACCTACGAGCAGTACTTC
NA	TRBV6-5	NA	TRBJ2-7	CASSYSGEQYF	TGTGCCAGCAGTTACTCCGGGGAGCAGTACTTC
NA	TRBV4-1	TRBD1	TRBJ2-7	CASSLRDRRSYEQYF	TGCGCCAGCAGCCTTAGGGACAGGCGCTCCTACGAGCAGTACTTC
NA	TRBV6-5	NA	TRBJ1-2	CASSKHGQLYGYTF	TGTGCCAGCAGTAAACACGGACAGCTCTATGGCTACACCTTC
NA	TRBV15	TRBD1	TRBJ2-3	CATSRERDSRSTDTQYF	TGTGCCACCAGCAGAGAGAGGGACAGCCGAAGCACAGATACGCAGTATTTT
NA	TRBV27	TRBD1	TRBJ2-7	CASRPGTGGSEQYF	TGTGCCAGCAGACCCGGGACAGGGGGTTCCGAGCAGTACTTC
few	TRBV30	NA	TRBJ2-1	CAWTNPLPARAYNEQFF	TGTGCCTGGACTAACCCCCTCCCAGCGCGGGCCTACAATGAGCAGTTCTTC
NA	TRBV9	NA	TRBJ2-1	CASSVEGGRATLNEQFF	TGTGCCAGCAGCGTAGAGGGTGGCAGGGCAACCTTAAATGAGCAGTTCTTC
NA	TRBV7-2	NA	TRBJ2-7	CASSSTVRGYEQYF	TGTGCCAGCAGCTCAACCGTACGAGGCTACGAGCAGTACTTC
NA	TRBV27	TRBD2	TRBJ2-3	CASSPIAGSPTDTQYF	TGTGCCAGCAGTCCTATAGCGGGAAGTCCCACAGATACGCAGTATTTT
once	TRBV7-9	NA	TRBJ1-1	CASSSDVTRTEAFF	TGTGCCAGCAGCTCCGATGTTACGCGCACTGAAGCTTTCTTT
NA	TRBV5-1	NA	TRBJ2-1	CASSLELRDPIRFNHNEQFF	TGCGCCAGCAGCTTGGAACTCCGGGACCCAATTAGATTCAATCACAATGAGCAGTTCTTC
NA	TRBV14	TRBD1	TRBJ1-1	CASSQARGAEAFF	TGTGCCAGCAGCCAAGCCAGGGGGGCTGAAGCTTTCTTT
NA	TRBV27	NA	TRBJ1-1	CASSLGAAAEAFF	TGTGCCAGCAGCTTGGGTGCAGCCGCGGAAGCTTTCTTT
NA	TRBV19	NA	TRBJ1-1	CASSSYITTEAFF	TGTGCCAGTAGCTCTTACATAACCACTGAAGCTTTCTTT
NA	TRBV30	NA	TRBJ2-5	CAWSVTGETQYF	TGTGCCTGGAGTGTCACCGGGGAGACCCAGTACTTC
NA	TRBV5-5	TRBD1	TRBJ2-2	CASSSRFGQDRAGELFF	TGTGCCAGCAGCTCCCGATTTGGACAGGACAGAGCCGGGGAGCTGTTTTTT
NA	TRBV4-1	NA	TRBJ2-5	CASSQDLSGLETQYF	TGCGCCAGCAGCCAAGACCTGTCTGGGTTGGAGACCCAGTACTTC
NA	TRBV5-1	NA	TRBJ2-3	CASSLRQGADTQYF	TGCGCCAGCAGCTTGAGACAAGGGGCAGATACGCAGTATTTT
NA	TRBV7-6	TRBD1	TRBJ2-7	CASSLEIGAGGEQYF	TGTGCCAGCAGCTTAGAGATCGGGGCAGGGGGCGAGCAGTACTTC
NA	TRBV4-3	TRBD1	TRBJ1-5	CASSQDLGQDNQPQHF	TGCGCCAGCAGCCAAGACCTGGGACAGGACAATCAGCCCCAGCATTTT
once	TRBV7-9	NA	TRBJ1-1	CASSLFSTEAFF	TGTGCCAGCAGCTTATTCTCCACTGAAGCTTTCTTT
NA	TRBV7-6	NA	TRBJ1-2	CASSAPNYGYTF	TGTGCCAGCAGCGCCCCAAACTATGGCTACACCTTC
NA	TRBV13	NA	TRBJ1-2	CASSLGTANYGYTF	TGTGCCAGCAGCCTCGGGACCGCCAACTATGGCTACACCTTC
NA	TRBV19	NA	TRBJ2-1	CASQSYNEQFF	TGTGCCAGCCAGTCCTACAATGAGCAGTTCTTC
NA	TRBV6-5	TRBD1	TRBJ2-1	CASSYQGQLSYNEQFF	TGTGCCAGCAGTTACCAGGGACAGCTCTCCTACAATGAGCAGTTCTTC
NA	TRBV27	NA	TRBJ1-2	CASSSGDGYTF	TGTGCCAGCAGTTCAGGGGATGGCTACACCTTC
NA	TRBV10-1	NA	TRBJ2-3	CASSESTVALTDTQYF	TGCGCCAGCAGTGAGTCGACGGTAGCTCTCACAGATACGCAGTATTTT
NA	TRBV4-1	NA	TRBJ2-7	CASSQDGSLTNYEQYF	TGCGCCAGCAGCCAAGATGGCAGCCTAACCAACTACGAGCAGTACTTC
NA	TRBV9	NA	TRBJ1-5	CASSVGGREDQPQHF	TGTGCCAGCAGCGTAGGAGGCAGGGAGGATCAGCCCCAGCATTTT
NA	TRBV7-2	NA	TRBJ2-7	CASSLVDAYEQYF	TGTGCCAGCAGCTTAGTGGACGCCTACGAGCAGTACTTC
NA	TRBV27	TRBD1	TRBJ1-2	CASSLSPGGSYGYTF	TGTGCCAGCAGTTTATCGCCAGGGGGAAGCTATGGCTACACCTTC
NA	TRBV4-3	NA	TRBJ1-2	CASSHGGVVAGYTF	TGCGCCAGCAGCCATGGAGGGGTTGTAGCTGGCTACACCTTC